These 32 T cell receptor beta chains were sequenced from one sample in a study of blood T cell repertoires in COVID-19. The assay was immunoSEQ multiplex PCR, and TCRdb's table has in-frame clones only and misses some. The table records approximately 260,000 clones, 82% of them present only once. Sequences were obtained from peripheral blood. The origin of the receptors is a woman at least 80 years old with active or convalescent COVID-19.

This clone was detected only once. The J gene is TRBJ2-7, the V gene TRBV28; the match to TRBD2 covers 7 bases. The germline V gene encodes CDR1 MDHEN and CDR2 SYDVKM. J gave up 7 bases and V 1 base, and 7 bases lay outside the gene matches. CDR3 size: 14 residues. The CDR3 nucleotides read TGTGCCAGCAGTTTATCGTTCGGGGGGAGGGAGCAGTACTTC. As protein: CASSLSFGGREQYF. The variable domain in full, with the rest retrieved from reference TRBV28 and TRBJ2-7, is DVKVTQSSRYLVKRTGEKVFLECVQDMDHENMFWYRQDPGLGLRLIYFSYDVKMKEKGDIPEGYSVSREKKERFSLILESASTNQTSMYLCASSLSFGGREQYFGPGTRLTVT.

The J gene is TRBJ2-7, the V gene TRBV18; D not resolved. CDR1 is KGHSH, CDR2 LQKENI, per germline. The CDR3 extends over 13 amino acids. The V and J ends lost 3 bases and 1 base respectively, with 7 bases between them. CDR3 sequence (DNA): TGTGCCAGCTCACCGAGGTTTTCCTACGAGCAGTACTTC. Its protein is CASSPRFSYEQYF.

This clone was counted a few times. Distinct nucleotide sequences in the sample also encode this CDR3. The chain combines TRBV5-6 with TRBJ1-4; D perhaps matches TRBD1 (5 bases). The CDR3 runs 12 residues. Trimming took 3 bases from V and 8 from J, leaving 8 bases between them. Germline CDR1 is SGHDT and CDR2 is YYEEEE. This CDR3 reads CASSWGPEKLFF. The CDR3 coding sequence is TGTGCCAGCAGCTGGGGCCCCGAAAAACTGTTTTTT.

This chain connects TRBV28 to TRBJ1-4, with D possibly matching TRBD1 (6 bases). In germline, CDR1 is MDHEN, CDR2 SYDVKM. CDR3 length: 16 residues. With 5 bases removed from V and 6 bases from J, the gap between germline ends came to 19 bases. CDR3 bases: TGTGCCAGCAGTCCCCCTAAACAGGGTTTTTATGAAAAACTGTTTTTT. This gives the protein CASSPPKQGFYEKLFF.

This chain joins TRBV2 and TRBJ2-7, with 7 bases fitting TRBD1. Germline V gene data show CDR1 as SNHLY and CDR2 as FYNNEI. V was clipped by 8 bases and J by 5 bases; unmatched bases: 9. The CDR3 sequence is 13 residues long. The CDR3 spells CASGKTGFNEQYF. The CDR3 DNA follows: TGTGCCAGCGGAAAGACAGGGTTCAACGAGCAGTACTTC.

The rearrangement joins TRBV30 to TRBJ1-2; D is unclear. The CDR3 is 12 residues long. Germline loops: CDR1 GTSNPN, CDR2 SVGIG (reference sequence). Trimming left V 2 bases short and J 2 bases short, with 6 bases between. CDR3 sequence (DNA): TGTGCCTGGAGTCGGGGAAACTATGGCTACACCTTC. Residues: CAWSRGNYGYTF.

This clone appeared once. This chain links TRBV19 with TRBJ2-5, with TRBD1 matching 8 bases. CDR1 and CDR2 from the germline V gene are LNHDA and SQIVND (reference sequence). V shed 5 bases and J 5 bases; nucleotides not matched to a gene: 13. CDR3 size: 16 residues. The CDR3 spells CASSPRPTGAGETQYF. CDR3 nucleotides: TGTGCCAGTAGTCCCCGCCCGACAGGGGCGGGTGAGACCCAGTACTTC.

The table lists this clone with a few counts. The chain employs TRBV6-6 and TRBJ1-3; D is perhaps TRBD1 (5 bases). Germline-derived CDR1 and CDR2 are MNHNY and SVGAGI (reference sequence). CDR3 length: 14 amino acids. The V end lost 6 bases, the J end lost 5 bases, and 14 bases lay between the germline ends. CDR3 sequence reads: CASRNGRGRNTIYF. CDR3 nucleotides: TGTGCCAGCAGAAACGGACGGGGGAGAAACACCATATATTTT.

This clone was recorded a few times. This sequence joins TRBV6-1 and TRBJ1-3, with a possible D match to TRBD1 (6 bases). The germline CDR1 and CDR2 sequences are MNHNS and SASEGT. This CDR3 region has 17 residues. Trimming stripped 3 bases from V and 2 bases from J, with 17 bases between. CDR3 sequence reads: CASSEIRWAGAGNTIYF. The CDR3 DNA follows: TGTGCCAGCAGTGAGATCCGTTGGGCAGGGGCTGGAAACACCATATATTTT.

The gene calls are TRBV5-1 and TRBJ2-6; D might be TRBD1 (5 bases). In germline, CDR1 is SGHRS, CDR2 YFSETQ. Trimming took off 1 base at V and 2 bases at J, with 13 bases between the two ends. The CDR3 sequence is 17 residues long. The CDR3 region is CASSLSGRVAGANVLTF. The DNA of the CDR3 is TGCGCCAGCAGCTTGTCTGGCAGGGTGGCTGGGGCCAACGTCCTGACTTTC.

This chain links TRBV19 with TRBJ1-2; TRBD1 agrees at 8 bases. V was pared by 6 bases and J by 3 bases, with 6 bases of the junction left unmatched. This CDR3 contains 14 residues. Germline V lookup: CDR1 LNHDA, CDR2 SQIVND (reference sequence). The CDR3 region is CASRRTGYDYGYTF. The CDR3 DNA sequence: TGTGCCAGTAGACGGACAGGGTACGACTATGGCTACACCTTC.

With regard to this clone: The sample has other DNA sequences that encode this CDR3 too. This sequence joins TRBV7-9 and TRBJ1-2; D remains unclear. Germline V lookup: CDR1 SEHNR, CDR2 FQNEAQ (reference sequence). This CDR3 contains 14 residues. V lost 5 bases and J lost 0, with 10 bases in between. CDR3 nucleotides: TGTGCCAGCAGCCCCCGGACTTCTAACTATGGCTACACCTTC. Its translation: CASSPRTSNYGYTF.

The chain uses TRBV9 and TRBJ1-1; no reliable D call. With 0 bases removed from V and 5 bases from J, the gap between germline ends came to 17 bases. Germline CDR1 SGDLS, CDR2 YYNGEE. The CDR3 sequence is 16 residues long. For the CDR3, the DNA is TGTGCCAGCAGCGTAGCCCTGGACTACCCGGGGACTGAAGCTTTCTTT. As protein: CASSVALDYPGTEAFF.

The V call is TRBV3-1 (or the pseudogene TRBV3-2), the J call TRBJ2-5; TRBD1 matches at 9 bases. The CDR3 is 17 residues long. The J segment lost 2 bases and the V segment lost 4 bases, leaving 11 bases of the junction unmatched. Germline CDR1 LGHDT, CDR2 YNNKEL (reference sequence). In nucleotides, the CDR3 is TGTGCCAGCAGCCCAAGGATTACCGGGACAGGGCAAGAGACCCAGTACTTC. Translation gives CASSPRITGTGQETQYF.

The V and J genes are TRBV2 and TRBJ1-3; D gene ambiguous. The CDR3 is made up of 13 amino acids. Germline CDR1 is SNHLY and CDR2 is FYNNEI. V was cut by 6 bases and J by 4 bases, with 10 bases left in between. This CDR3 reads CASRARGGNTIYF. The DNA of the CDR3 is TGTGCCAGCAGGGCCAGAGGCGGAAACACCATATATTTT.

J is TRBJ1-1 and V is TRBV19, with 11 bases matching TRBD1. Trimming removed 5 bases from V and 6 bases from J; junction bases left unmatched: 5. Germline V gene data show CDR1 as LNHDA and CDR2 as SQIVND (reference sequence). This CDR3 has 14 amino acids. This CDR3 reads CASSLWTGGAEAFF. CDR3 nucleotides: TGTGCCAGTAGTTTGTGGACAGGGGGCGCTGAAGCTTTCTTT.

This clone appeared once. This chain links TRBV28 with TRBJ2-7; TRBD1 aligns across 7 bases. CDR3 length: 13 amino acids. The J segment lost 1 base and the V segment lost 8 bases, leaving 5 bases of the junction unmatched. The germline V gene encodes CDR1 MDHEN and CDR2 SYDVKM. The CDR3 nucleotides are TGTGCCAGCTTTGAACAGGGGTCCTACGAGCAGTACTTC. Translated: CASFEQGSYEQYF.

There are a few counts of this clone. The chain is built from TRBV6-1 and TRBJ2-2; unclear D gene. The CDR3 runs 14 residues. Trimming pared 5 bases from V and 4 bases from J, leaving 11 bases between. CDR1 and CDR2 (germline): MNHNS, SASEGT. CDR3 sequence (DNA): TGTGCCAGCAGTTCGAGAAGTGGCACCGGGGAGCTGTTTTTT. Its protein product is CASSSRSGTGELFF.

The chain combines TRBV6-5 with TRBJ1-1; D may be TRBD1 (6 bases). CDR1 MNHEY and CDR2 SVGAGI come from the germline V gene. This CDR3 spans 13 amino acids. Trimming pared 8 bases from V and 3 bases from J, leaving 13 bases between. CDR3 amino acids: CASGTTADTEAFF. DNA for the CDR3: TGTGCCAGCGGGACAACGGCGGACACTGAAGCTTTCTTT.

On this clone itself: Other DNA sequences in the same sample also yield this CDR3. The J gene is TRBJ2-5, the V gene TRBV5-4; 8 bases are a match to TRBD2. The germline V gene has CDR1 SGHNT and CDR2 YYREEE (reference sequence). The CDR3 covers 14 residues. V was clipped by 2 bases and J by 5 bases; unmatched bases: 5. This chain's CDR3 is CASSLSGGGETQYF. In DNA form, the CDR3 reads TGTGCCAGCAGCTTAAGCGGGGGCGGGGAGACCCAGTACTTC.

The chain carries TRBV15 and TRBJ2-1; weak D call: TRBD1 (6 bases). The CDR3 extends over 15 amino acids. Germline V CDR1 and CDR2: LNHNV, YYDKDF (reference sequence). V lost 4 bases and J lost 7, with 17 bases in between. The CDR3 reads CATSNPGDAKNEQFF. In nucleotides, the CDR3 is TGTGCCACCAGCAACCCAGGGGACGCGAAAAATGAGCAGTTCTTC.

A remark on this clone: Sequence at one end of the junction differs from germline and may be a read error. The chain is built from TRBV2 and TRBJ2-1; possible D gene TRBD2, 5 bases. The CDR3 is 12 residues long. In germline, CDR1 is SNHLY, CDR2 FYNNEI. The DNA for the CDR3 is TGTGCCAGCAGTGAGGCGGCTAGCTTTACTCTCTTC. Encoded protein: CASSEAASFTLF.

This chain uses TRBV29-1 with TRBJ1-4; the match to TRBD1 covers 8 bases. Trimming cost V 5 bases and J 8 bases; bases outside gene matches: 7. Germline CDR1 and CDR2: SQVTM and ANQGSEA. CDR3 length: 13 amino acids. The CDR3 DNA sequence: TGCAGCGTTCTTACAGGGGGTCAGGAAAAACTGTTTTTT. Encoded protein: CSVLTGGQEKLFF. Complete variable domain (other parts from reference TRBV29-1 and TRBJ1-4): SAVISQKPSRDICQRGTSLTIQCQVDSQVTMMFWYRQQPGQSLTLIATANQGSEATYESGFVIDKFPISRPNLTFSTLTVSNMSPEDSSIYLCSVLTGGQEKLFFGSGTQLSVL.

The chain carries TRBV5-6 and TRBJ2-2; maybe TRBD1 (6 bases). The CDR3 loop spans 15 amino acids. Germline CDR1 reads SGHDT; CDR2 reads YYEEEE. V was pared by 5 bases and J by 3 bases, with 14 bases between. The CDR3 bases are TGTGCCAGCAGACAGATAAACAGGGACACCGGGGAGCTGTTTTTT. This encodes CASRQINRDTGELFF.

The J gene is TRBJ1-5, the V gene TRBV11-2, with 7 bases aligning to TRBD1. Trimming at V came to 4 bases and at J to 0 bases, leaving 9 bases not matched to a gene. Germline assignment: CDR1 SGHAT and CDR2 FQNNGV. This CDR3 comprises 17 residues. Here the CDR3 DNA reads TGTGCCAGCAGCTCGGGACGGGACAGCTATAGCAATCAGCCCCAGCATTTT. Its translation: CASSSGRDSYSNQPQHF.

V is TRBV5-1 and J is TRBJ1-5; 7 bases align to TRBD1. Per the germline V gene, CDR1 is SGHRS and CDR2 is YFSETQ. J was trimmed by 3 bases and V by 0 bases; bases with no gene match: 3. The CDR3 runs to 15 residues. Here the CDR3 DNA reads TGCGCCAGCAGCTTGGGACAGGGTACCAATCAGCCCCAGCATTTT. This sequence encodes CASSLGQGTNQPQHF.

This chain connects TRBV18 to TRBJ1-1; 9 bases line up with TRBD1. Germline-derived CDR1 and CDR2 are KGHSH and LQKENI. V trimming: 2 bases; J trimming: 5 bases; junction bases outside the gene matches: 12. There are 17 residues in the CDR3. Here the CDR3 DNA reads TGTGCCAGCTCACCAACGATACTTAACAGGGGGCATACTGAAGCTTTCTTT. Amino acids: CASSPTILNRGHTEAFF.

The chain joins TRBV18 to TRBJ2-1; no clear D. This CDR3 contains 14 residues. The V end lost 3 bases, the J end lost 2 bases, and 8 bases lay between the germline ends. Per germline, CDR1 KGHSH and CDR2 LQKENI. The CDR3 loop reads CASSPEQTYNEQFF. In DNA, the CDR3 is TGTGCCAGCTCACCTGAACAAACCTACAATGAGCAGTTCTTC.

This chain uses TRBV2 with TRBJ2-1; possibly TRBD1 for D (6 bases). The V gene lost 10 bases and the J gene lost 12 bases, with 25 bases spanning the gap. The CDR3 has 14 amino acids. Germline assignment: CDR1 SNHLY and CDR2 FYNNEI. The CDR3 here is CATRDPRQAKPQFF. CDR3 coding DNA: TGTGCCACCAGAGACCCCCGACAGGCAAAACCGCAGTTCTTC. Complete variable domain (other parts from reference TRBV2 and TRBJ2-1): EPEVTQTPSHQVTQMGQEVILRCVPISNHLYFYWYRQILGQKVEFLVSFYNNEISEKSEIFDDQFSVERPDGSNFTLKIRSTKLEDSAMYFCATRDPRQAKPQFFGPGTRLTVL.

The chain's CDR3 is CASSLSTVYGYTF. The CDR3 DNA sequence: TGTGCCAGCAGTTTATCGACTGTCTATGGCTACACCTTC. V is TRBV12-3 or TRBV12-4 and J is TRBJ1-2; D gene unclear. V was trimmed by 2 bases and J by 4 bases, leaving 8 bases between them. This CDR3 contains 13 residues.

V usage is TRBV11-2 and J usage is TRBJ1-3; weak D call: TRBD1 (5 bases). The CDR3 runs 13 residues. The V gene lost 7 bases and the J gene lost 6 bases, with 13 bases spanning the gap. Germline CDR1 and CDR2: SGHAT and FQNNGV. As DNA, the CDR3 is TGTGCCAGCAACACGGCCAGGGTAAACACCATATATTTT. It yields the protein CASNTARVNTIYF.

This clone was counted many times. The CDR3 here is CASSAWDFGTDTQYF. The CDR3 coding sequence is TGTGCCAGCAGTGCCTGGGACTTTGGCACAGATACGCAGTATTTT. The chain recombines TRBV2 with TRBJ2-3; perhaps TRBD2 as D (6 bases). Germline V gene data show CDR1 as SNHLY and CDR2 as FYNNEI. Deletions cut 4 bases from V and 1 base from J, with 12 bases between. The CDR3 is 15 residues long.